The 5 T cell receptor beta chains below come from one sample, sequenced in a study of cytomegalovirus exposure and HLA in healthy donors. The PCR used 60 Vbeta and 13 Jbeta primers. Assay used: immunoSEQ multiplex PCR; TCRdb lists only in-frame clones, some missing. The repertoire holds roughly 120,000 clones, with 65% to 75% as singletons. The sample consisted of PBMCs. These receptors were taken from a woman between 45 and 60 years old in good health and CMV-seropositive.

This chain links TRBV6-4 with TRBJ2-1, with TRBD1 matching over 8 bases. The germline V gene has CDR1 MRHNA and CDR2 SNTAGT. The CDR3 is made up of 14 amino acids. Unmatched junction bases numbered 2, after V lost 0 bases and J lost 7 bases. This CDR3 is CASSDSDRGNEQFF. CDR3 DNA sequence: TGTGCCAGCAGTGACTCAGACAGGGGAAATGAGCAGTTCTTC.

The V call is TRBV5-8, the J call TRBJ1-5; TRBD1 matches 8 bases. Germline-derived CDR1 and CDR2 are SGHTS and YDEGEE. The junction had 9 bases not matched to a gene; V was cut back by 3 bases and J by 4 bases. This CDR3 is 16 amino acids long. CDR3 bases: TGTGCCAGCAGCTCCACAGGACAGGGCGAGAATCAGCCCCAGCATTTT. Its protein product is CASSSTGQGENQPQHF.

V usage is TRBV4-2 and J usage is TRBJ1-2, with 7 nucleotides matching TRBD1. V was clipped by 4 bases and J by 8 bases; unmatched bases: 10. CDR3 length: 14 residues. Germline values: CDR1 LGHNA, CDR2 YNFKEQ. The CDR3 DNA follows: TGTGCCAGCAGCCCCTGGGACAGCCCGGAAGGCTACACCTTC. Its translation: CASSPWDSPEGYTF.

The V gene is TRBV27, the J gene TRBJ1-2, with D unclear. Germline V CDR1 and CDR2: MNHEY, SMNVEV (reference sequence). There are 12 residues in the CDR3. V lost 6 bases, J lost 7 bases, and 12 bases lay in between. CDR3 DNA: TGTGCCAGCAGGCCTCCTGAGGGTGGCTACACCTTC. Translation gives CASRPPEGGYTF.

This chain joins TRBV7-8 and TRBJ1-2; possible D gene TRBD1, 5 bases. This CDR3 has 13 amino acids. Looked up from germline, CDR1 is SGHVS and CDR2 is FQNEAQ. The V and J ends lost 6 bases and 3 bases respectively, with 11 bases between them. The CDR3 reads CASRGEGDYGYTF. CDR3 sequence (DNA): TGTGCCAGCAGGGGGGAGGGAGACTATGGCTACACCTTC.